This TCR beta chain was retrieved from a study of T cells after yellow fever vaccination. This clonotype came up many times. Via MiXCR, TCRdb re-called the 5' RACE reads, giving one row per CDR3 protein. The data show about 320,000 distinct CDR3 sequences, with approximately 4% seen just once and roughly a fifth held by the top ten. The ends lost 0 bases at V and 0 bases at J; junction bases unmatched: 2. The CDR3 extends over 16 amino acids. Germline V gene lookup returns CDR1 MGHRA and CDR2 YSYEKL. The chain employs TRBV4-1 and TRBJ2-5, with 9 nucleotides matching TRBD2. Sample: PBMCs, taken 15 days after the yellow fever booster vaccination. This clonotype was sampled from a man between 18 and 29 years old who received the YFV17D yellow fever vaccine. CDR3 DNA sequence: TGCGCCAGCAGCCAAGATCCTAGCGGGGACCAAGAGACCCAGTACTTC. This encodes CASSQDPSGDQETQYF.